The source of this T cell receptor (beta chain) is a study of OX40 agonist ivuxolimab in advanced cancers. Whole-study context: Partial responses occurred in three patients (one hepatocellular carcinoma, two cutaneous melanoma). Study-wide points: The study observed clonal expansion of CD4+ and CD8+ blood T cells by week 6 at 0.1 to 3.0 mg/kg.

The table came from immunoSEQ multiplex PCR; TCRdb's copy has only in-frame clones and leaves some out. Of approximately 63,000 clones detected, 85% to 90% appear once; the ten largest clones hold about 6.5%. CDR1 and CDR2 from the germline V gene are MDHEN and SYDVKM. The CDR3 spans 14 residues. The ends were cut back, 2 bases at V and 5 bases at J, with 9 bases in the middle. To note about this clone: Antigen unknown.

The sample in question was CD4+ or CD8+ T cells sorted from blood, obtained in a trial of the OX40 agonist ivuxolimab. The V and J genes are TRBV28 and TRBJ2-2, with D hard to call. This TCR was sampled from an adult with an advanced solid tumor such as melanoma, head and neck, liver or kidney cancer. CDR3 residues: CASSLRVSTGELFF. The CDR3, as DNA: TGTGCCAGCAGTTTAAGGGTTTCTACCGGGGAGCTGTTTTTT.